The T cell receptor beta chain described here comes from a study of blood T cell repertoires in COVID-19. As for the study in general: The samples span acute and convalescent COVID-19 from the United States, Italy and Spain. Sample material is recorded as cDNA or gDNA derived from T cells, B-cell-depleted T cells, or PBMCs.

Between the trimmed V and J ends, which lost 3 bases and 3 bases, there was a span of 16 bases. The CDR3 is 16 amino acids. Per the germline V gene, CDR1 is MGHDK and CDR2 is SYGVNS. Original processing methods: The assay estimated nucleated cells by amplifying reference gene primers. The data were produced by immunoSEQ multiplex PCR, yet TCRdb's version contains in-frame clones alone and is incomplete. The V and J calls and clone size were taken over from that table, and D and trimming were inferred from the DNA. The sample lists approximately 120,000 clones, 84% seen once, with about 6.6% in the top ten.

Material for sequencing was peripheral blood. The clonotype comes from a woman aged 50 to 60 with acute or convalescent COVID-19. This chain uses TRBV25-1 with TRBJ2-3; possibly TRBD2 for D (6 bases). In nucleotides, the CDR3 is TGTGCCAGCAGTGATCCCCGACTAGGATCTACAGATACGCAGTATTTT. It encodes CASSDPRLGSTDTQYF. The entire variable domain, with the rest obtained from reference TRBV25-1 and TRBJ2-3, is as follows: EADIYQTPRYLVIGTGKKITLECSQTMGHDKMYWYQQDPGMELHLIHYSYGVNSTEKGDLSSESTVSRIRTEHFPLTLESARPSHTSQYLCASSDPRLGSTDTQYFGPGTRLTVL.